Each of the 2 T cell receptor beta chains below was sequenced from the same sample in a study of blood T cell repertoires in COVID-19. Sequenced by immunoSEQ multiplex PCR; TCRdb stores in-frame clones only, minus some. The data contain about 270,000 clones, just under 90% of them seen just once; the ten biggest clones take up about 4%. Sequences were obtained from PBMCs or T cells enriched from blood (not recorded which). Receptors were obtained from a woman younger than 45 with acute COVID-19.

The chain recombines TRBV27 with TRBJ2-3; 9 nucleotides match TRBD1. This CDR3 has 13 amino acids. Unmatched junction bases numbered 1, after V lost 4 bases and J lost 5 bases. Germline loops: CDR1 MNHEY, CDR2 SMNVEV (reference sequence). The CDR3 DNA is TGTGCCAGCAGTTGGACAGGGGTAGATACGCAGTATTTT. Protein: CASSWTGVDTQYF.

The V call is TRBV2, the J call TRBJ1-1, with D uncertain. V shed 10 bases and J shed 1 base, with 7 bases lying between them. This CDR3 region has 11 residues. Germline V gene sequence: CDR1 SNHLY, CDR2 FYNNEI. CDR3 loop: CATRENTEAFF. In nucleotides, the CDR3 is TGTGCCACCCGGGAGAACACTGAAGCTTTCTTT.